These 5 T cell receptor beta chains share one sample of origin, sequenced in a study of CD8+ T cells in alopecia areata. RNA was isolated and reverse transcribed to cDNA, the sequencing template. TCRdb's table, derived via immunoSEQ multiplex PCR, lists solely in-frame clones and lacks some. Of 100,000 to 150,000 clones listed, around 49% are singletons. Sequenced material: CD8+ T cells sorted from blood, taken at week 0. These receptors all stem from a human donor with alopecia areata.

The V gene is TRBV6-5, the J gene TRBJ2-7, with D possibly TRBD1 on 6 matching bases. The V and J ends lost 10 bases and 5 bases respectively, with 15 bases between them. Germline V gene lookup returns CDR1 MNHEY and CDR2 SVGAGI. The CDR3 sequence is 12 residues long. CDR3 sequence (DNA): TGTGCCACCCATGGGAACAGGGACGAGCAGTACTTC. Amino acids: CATHGNRDEQYF.

V and J are TRBV6-5 and TRBJ2-3; the match to TRBD2 covers 10 bases. The CDR3 consists of 15 residues. Germline CDR1 reads MNHEY; CDR2 reads SVGAGI. The J segment lost 2 bases and the V segment lost 6 bases, leaving 5 bases of the junction unmatched. DNA for the CDR3: TGTGCCAGCAGACCGGGACTAGCGATCACAGATACGCAGTATTTT. It yields the protein CASRPGLAITDTQYF.

The rearrangement links TRBV15 to TRBJ1-6; no clear D. There are 16 residues in the CDR3. Germline V lookup: CDR1 LNHNV, CDR2 YYDKDF (reference sequence). V was cut by 5 bases and J by 3 bases, with 14 bases left in between. The CDR3: CATSPVPEIYNSPLHF. CDR3 sequence (DNA): TGTGCCACCAGCCCAGTTCCGGAGATCTATAATTCACCCCTCCACTTT.

The V gene is TRBV30, the J gene TRBJ2-7; no definite D call. Germline CDR1 GTSNPN, CDR2 SVGIG (reference sequence). There are 12 residues in the CDR3. The V end was cut by 2 bases, the J end by 0 bases, with 5 bases between. CDR3 in amino acids: CAWSYSSYEQYF. DNA for the CDR3: TGTGCCTGGAGTTACAGCTCCTACGAGCAGTACTTC.

This clone has just one count. J is TRBJ2-3 and V is TRBV13, with D perhaps being TRBD1 or TRBD2 (5 bases each). CDR1 is PRHDT, CDR2 FYEKMQ, per germline (reference sequence). The CDR3 is made up of 14 amino acids. V lost 4 bases to trimming and J lost 3 bases, with 11 bases between them. The CDR3 loop is CASSSGTETDTQYF. The CDR3 DNA sequence: TGTGCCAGCAGCTCGGGGACGGAAACAGATACGCAGTATTTT.